The 14 T cell receptor beta chains below all came from one sample that was sequenced in a study of T cell repertoires in cytomegalovirus infection. Using its own MiXCR run on the reads, TCRdb lists one record per CDR3 protein. Of 250,000 or so distinct CDR3 sequences in the sample, over 15% were seen once. Material: CD8+ T cells from PBMCs. The receptors originated from a human donor in good health (CMV status not recorded). Some clones in this sample may be carry-over from other donors' samples.

The chain uses TRBV20-1 and TRBJ1-1, with no clear D. The CDR3 covers 12 residues. Trimming cost V 0 bases and J 3 bases, with 5 bases left between them. CDR1 is DFQATT and CDR2 is SNEGSKA in the germline V gene (reference sequence). In DNA form, the CDR3 reads TGCAGTGCTAGAGATCTGGACACTGAAGCTTTCTTT. It translates to CSARDLDTEAFF.

This clonotype was observed at least ten times. The chain employs TRBV11-2 and TRBJ2-3; D is perhaps TRBD1 (5 bases). This CDR3 is 17 amino acids long. Germline CDR1 and CDR2: SGHAT and FQNNGV. V lost 4 bases and J lost 2, with 19 bases in between. CDR3 bases: TGTGCCAGCAGCTCGTTACCTACAGGATCCTTCACAGATACGCAGTATTTT. This gives the protein CASSSLPTGSFTDTQYF.

The chain links TRBV4-2 to TRBJ1-1, with unresolved D. In germline, CDR1 is LGHNA, CDR2 YNFKEQ. This CDR3 has 14 residues. V was pared by 0 bases and J by 1 base, with 6 bases between. This chain's CDR3 is CASSQEAGNTEAFF. In DNA, the CDR3 is TGTGCCAGCAGCCAAGAGGCGGGGAACACTGAAGCTTTCTTT.

This clonotype was found many times. This chain connects TRBV7-8 to TRBJ1-1; the D is unclear. Trimming left V 5 bases short and J 5 bases short, with 33 bases between. The CDR3 runs 20 residues. Per the germline V gene, CDR1 is SGHVS and CDR2 is FQNEAQ. CDR3 sequence: CASSEKRLLQRESKRTEAFF. CDR3 sequence (DNA): TGTGCCAGCAGCGAAAAGAGGTTGTTGCAGCGCGAGAGTAAAAGGACTGAAGCTTTCTTT.

The V gene is TRBV28, the J gene TRBJ2-7; tentatively, D is TRBD1 or TRBD2 (5 bases each). Germline V gene sequence: CDR1 MDHEN, CDR2 SYDVKM. V was clipped by 6 bases and J by 4 bases, with 28 bases between them. The CDR3 runs 18 residues. Here the CDR3 reads CASRPQVLLGEMEYEQYF. As DNA, the CDR3 is TGTGCCAGCAGACCACAGGTCCTGCTCGGGGAGATGGAATACGAGCAGTACTTC.

This clonotype was counted at least ten times. The chain's CDR3 is CASSLDRGGWEQYF. The CDR3 nucleotides read TGTGCCAGCAGCTTAGACCGTGGGGGGTGGGAGCAGTACTTC. This sequence joins TRBV7-8 and TRBJ2-7; a possible D gene is TRBD2 (6 bases). Germline CDR1 and CDR2: SGHVS and FQNEAQ. V lost 1 base to trimming and J lost 7 bases, with 14 bases between them. This CDR3 is 14 amino acids long.

The chain employs TRBV20-1 and TRBJ1-1, with a possible D match to TRBD1 (5 bases). V was shortened by 3 bases and J by 1 base, with 9 bases between the two germline ends. Germline CDR1 reads DFQATT; CDR2 reads SNEGSKA (reference sequence). The length of the CDR3 is 13 residues. Written as DNA, the CDR3 is TGCAGTGCTAGGGGGACGGAGAACACTGAAGCTTTCTTT. Encoded protein: CSARGTENTEAFF.

As regards this clonotype: One end of the junction is discordant with germline, which a read error may explain. The chain joins TRBV6-2 or TRBV6-3 to TRBJ1-1, with D perhaps matching TRBD1 (5 bases). The CDR3 runs to 14 residues. Germline V lookup: CDR1 MNHEY, CDR2 SVGEGT. CDR3 sequence (DNA): TGTGCCAGCAGTTACGCCCCATGGGGCACTAAAGCTTTCTTT. Translation: CASSYAPWGTKAFF.

The chain carries TRBV29-1 and TRBJ2-7; D not resolved. Germline V gene lookup returns CDR1 SQVTM and CDR2 ANQGSEA. CDR3 length: 12 residues. The ends were cut back, 0 bases at V and 6 bases at J, with 9 bases in the middle. Here the CDR3 reads CSVEDQGLEQYF. DNA of the CDR3: TGCAGCGTTGAAGATCAAGGGCTCGAGCAGTACTTC.

This clonotype has ten or more counts. The genes are TRBV7-8 and TRBJ2-3; D remains unclear. Germline assignment: CDR1 SGHVS and CDR2 FQNEAQ. The CDR3 consists of 14 residues. V lost 2 bases, J lost 6 bases, and 12 bases lay in between. This CDR3 is CASSLLGRIDTQYF. The CDR3 nucleotides are TGTGCCAGCAGCTTATTAGGCCGAATCGATACGCAGTATTTT.

The gene calls are TRBV11-2 and TRBJ2-5; no reliable D call. The CDR3 consists of 14 residues. Trimming removed 6 bases at V and 2 bases at J, with 13 bases between. Per germline, CDR1 SGHAT and CDR2 FQNNGV. The CDR3 DNA sequence: TGTGCCAGCAGTTCAATTAAAAATCAAGAGACCCAGTACTTC. It specifies CASSSIKNQETQYF.

This clonotype has a count of ten or more. The genes are TRBV11-3 and TRBJ1-2; 8 bases map to TRBD1. Per germline, CDR1 SGHNT and CDR2 YENEEA. The CDR3 sequence is 12 residues long. V lost 5 bases and J lost 8; bases outside the gene matches: 4. The CDR3 nucleotides are TGTGCCAGCAGCGACAGGGGTTTCGGCTACACCTTC. This encodes CASSDRGFGYTF.

This chain uses TRBV6-5 with TRBJ2-1; 7 bases are shared with TRBD2. Looked up from germline, CDR1 is MNHEY and CDR2 is SVGAGI. This CDR3 comprises 17 residues. Trimming removed 5 bases from V and 0 bases from J; junction bases left unmatched: 10. For the CDR3, the DNA is TGTGCCAGCAGTCCAAATTCGGGGGGTCCCTCCTACAATGAGCAGTTCTTC. Amino acid sequence: CASSPNSGGPSYNEQFF.

This rearrangement joins TRBV4-3 to TRBJ1-2; D gene unclear. The germline V gene encodes CDR1 LGHNA and CDR2 YSLEER. Deletions cut 0 bases from V and 6 bases from J, with 14 bases between. CDR3 length: 15 amino acids. CDR3 in amino acids: CASSQDHDGIDGYTF. The CDR3 bases are TGCGCCAGCAGCCAAGATCACGACGGGATTGATGGCTACACCTTC.